This T cell receptor (beta chain) was observed in a study of vaccination and CD4 T cells after COVID-19. The length of the CDR3 is 14 residues. Germline loops: CDR1 MNHEY, CDR2 SVGAGI. V was pared by 4 bases and J by 3 bases, with 12 bases between. Concerning this clonotype itself: Its antigen is undetermined.

Treatment reported: roughly 10-day PBMC culture with coronavirus spike peptide pools or control peptides (ViraFEST assay). Patients returned positive PCR results between March and December 2020, earlier than US Alpha, Beta and Delta variants. With the Oncomine TCR Beta short-read assay, DNA from cultured CD4+ T cells was sequenced. A single record per CDR3 protein comes from TCRdb applying MiXCR to the PCR reads. The profile shows 12,000 or so distinct CDR3 sequences, approximately 61% of them singletons. Study-wide findings and caveats: Early post-infection timepoints were missing, and relatively few convalescent patients were studied.

The source of this sequence is a human donor who had recovered from COVID-19. The gene calls are TRBV6-5 and TRBJ1-1, with unresolved D. Sequencing input: CD4+ T cells from blood, cultured in vitro. The CDR3 nucleotides are TGTGCCAGCAGTTTCGCCAAGATAGACACTGAAGCTTTCTTT. Amino acid sequence: CASSFAKIDTEAFF.